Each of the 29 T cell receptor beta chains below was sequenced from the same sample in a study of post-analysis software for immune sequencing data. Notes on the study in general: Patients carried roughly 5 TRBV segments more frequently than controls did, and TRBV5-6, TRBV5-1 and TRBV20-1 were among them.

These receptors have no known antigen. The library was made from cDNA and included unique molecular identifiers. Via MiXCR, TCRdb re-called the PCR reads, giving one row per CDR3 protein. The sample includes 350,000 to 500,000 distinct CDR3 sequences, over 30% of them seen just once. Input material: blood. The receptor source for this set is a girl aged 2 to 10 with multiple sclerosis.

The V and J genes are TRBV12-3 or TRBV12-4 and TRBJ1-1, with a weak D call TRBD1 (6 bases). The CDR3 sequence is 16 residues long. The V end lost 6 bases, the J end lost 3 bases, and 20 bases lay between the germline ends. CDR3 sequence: CASRHNGRGGDTEAFF. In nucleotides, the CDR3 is TGTGCCAGCAGACATAATGGGAGGGGGGGAGACACTGAAGCTTTCTTT.

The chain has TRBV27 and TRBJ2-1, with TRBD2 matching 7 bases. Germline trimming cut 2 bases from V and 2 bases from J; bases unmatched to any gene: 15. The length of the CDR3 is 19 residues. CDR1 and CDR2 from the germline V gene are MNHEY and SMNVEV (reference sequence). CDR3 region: CASSLRRLAVRSPYNEQFF. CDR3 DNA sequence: TGTGCCAGCAGTTTAAGGCGTCTAGCGGTGCGGAGTCCCTACAATGAGCAGTTCTTC.

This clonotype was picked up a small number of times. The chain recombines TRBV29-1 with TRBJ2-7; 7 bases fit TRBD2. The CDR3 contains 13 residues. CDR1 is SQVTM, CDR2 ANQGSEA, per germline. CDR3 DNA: TGCGCAGTTTCGGGAGGCAGGGCCTCCGAGCAGTACTTC. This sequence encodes CAVSGGRASEQYF.

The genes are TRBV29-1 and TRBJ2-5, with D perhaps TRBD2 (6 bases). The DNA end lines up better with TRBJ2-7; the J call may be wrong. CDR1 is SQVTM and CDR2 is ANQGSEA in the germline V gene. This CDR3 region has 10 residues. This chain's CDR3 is CSAVGLEQYF. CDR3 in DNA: TGCAGCGCCGTGGGACTCGAGCAGTACTTC.

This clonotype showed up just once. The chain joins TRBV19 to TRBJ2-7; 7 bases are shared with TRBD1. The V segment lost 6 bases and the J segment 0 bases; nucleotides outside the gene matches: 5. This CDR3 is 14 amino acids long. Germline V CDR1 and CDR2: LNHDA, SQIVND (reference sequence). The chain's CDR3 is CASRPGQSSYEQYF. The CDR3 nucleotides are TGTGCCAGTAGACCGGGACAGAGCTCCTACGAGCAGTACTTC.

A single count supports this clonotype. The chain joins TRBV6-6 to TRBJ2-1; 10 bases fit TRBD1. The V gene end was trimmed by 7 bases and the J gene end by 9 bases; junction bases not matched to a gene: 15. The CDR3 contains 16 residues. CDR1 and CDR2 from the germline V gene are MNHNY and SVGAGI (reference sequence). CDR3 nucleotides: TGTGCCAGCACCGATCAGATGCGACAGGGGGCGGGTGAGCAGTTCTTC. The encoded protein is CASTDQMRQGAGEQFF.

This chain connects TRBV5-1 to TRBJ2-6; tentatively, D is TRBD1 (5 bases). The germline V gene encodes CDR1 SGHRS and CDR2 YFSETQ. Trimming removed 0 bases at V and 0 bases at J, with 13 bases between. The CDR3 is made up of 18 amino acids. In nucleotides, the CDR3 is TGCGCCAGCAGCTTGGGCCAGGGATTCTTCTCTGGGGCCAACGTCCTGACTTTC. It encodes CASSLGQGFFSGANVLTF.

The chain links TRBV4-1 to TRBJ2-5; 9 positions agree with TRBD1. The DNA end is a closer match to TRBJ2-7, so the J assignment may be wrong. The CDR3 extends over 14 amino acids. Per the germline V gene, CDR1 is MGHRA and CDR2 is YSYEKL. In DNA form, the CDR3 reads TGCGCCAGCAGCCGGGCGACAGGGGGTTACGAGCAGTACTTC. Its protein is CASSRATGGYEQYF.

The CDR3 here is CSANSWTDNSPLHF. For the CDR3, the DNA is TGCAGTGCGAACTCCTGGACAGATAATTCACCCCTCCACTTT. The J gene is TRBJ1-6, the V gene TRBV20-1; the D gene is possibly TRBD1 (6 bases). Per the germline V gene, CDR1 is DFQATT and CDR2 is SNEGSKA (reference sequence). The V and J ends lost 6 bases and 5 bases respectively, with 14 bases between them. This CDR3 has 14 amino acids.

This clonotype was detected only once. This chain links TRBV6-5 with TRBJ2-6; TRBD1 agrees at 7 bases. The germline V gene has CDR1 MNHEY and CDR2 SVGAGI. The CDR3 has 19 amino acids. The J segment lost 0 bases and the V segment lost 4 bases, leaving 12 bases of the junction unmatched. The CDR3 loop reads CASSFAPTGAYSGANVLTF. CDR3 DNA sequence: TGTGCCAGCAGTTTTGCCCCCACAGGGGCCTACTCTGGGGCCAACGTCCTGACTTTC.

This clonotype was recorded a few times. CDR3 nucleotides: TGCAGTGCTAGGCAAGCGGGAGGTACAGATACGCAGTATTTT. This gives the protein CSARQAGGTDTQYF. The rearrangement links TRBV20-1 to TRBJ2-3; 9 bases agree with TRBD2. The CDR3 loop spans 14 amino acids. In germline, CDR1 is DFQATT, CDR2 SNEGSKA (reference sequence). V lost 3 bases and J lost 3; bases outside the gene matches: 4.

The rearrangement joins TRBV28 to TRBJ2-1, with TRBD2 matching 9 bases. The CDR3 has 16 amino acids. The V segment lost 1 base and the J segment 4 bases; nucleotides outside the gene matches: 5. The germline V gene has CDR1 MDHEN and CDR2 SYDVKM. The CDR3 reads CASSLSGTSMYNEQFF. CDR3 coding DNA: TGTGCCAGCAGTTTATCAGGGACTAGCATGTACAATGAGCAGTTCTTC.

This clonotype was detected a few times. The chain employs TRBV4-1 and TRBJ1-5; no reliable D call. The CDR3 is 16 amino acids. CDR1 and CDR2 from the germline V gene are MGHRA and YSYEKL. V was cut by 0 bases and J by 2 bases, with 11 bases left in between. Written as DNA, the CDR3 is TGCGCCAGCAGCCAAGACCCCAAGGTGGGCAATCAGCCCCAGCATTTT. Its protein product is CASSQDPKVGNQPQHF.

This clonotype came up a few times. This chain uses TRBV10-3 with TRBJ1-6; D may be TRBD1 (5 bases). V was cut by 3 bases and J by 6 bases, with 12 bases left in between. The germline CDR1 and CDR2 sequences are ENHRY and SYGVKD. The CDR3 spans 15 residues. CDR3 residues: CAISESGLFNSPLHF. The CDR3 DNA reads TGTGCCATCAGTGAATCGGGACTCTTTAATTCACCCCTCCACTTT.

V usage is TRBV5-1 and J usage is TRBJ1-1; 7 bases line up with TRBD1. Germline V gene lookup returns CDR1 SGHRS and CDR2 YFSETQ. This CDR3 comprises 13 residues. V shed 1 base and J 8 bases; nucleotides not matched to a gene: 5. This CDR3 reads CASSLFDREEAFF. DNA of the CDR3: TGCGCCAGCAGCTTGTTTGACAGGGAAGAAGCTTTCTTT.

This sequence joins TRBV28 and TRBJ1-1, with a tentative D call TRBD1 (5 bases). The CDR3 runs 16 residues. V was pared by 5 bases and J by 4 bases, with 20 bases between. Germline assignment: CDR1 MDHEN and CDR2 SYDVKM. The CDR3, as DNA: TGTGCCAGCAGTCCACAAACCAGCAGGGTTCGCACTGAAGCTTTCTTT. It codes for CASSPQTSRVRTEAFF. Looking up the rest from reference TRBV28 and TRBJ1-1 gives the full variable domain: DVKVTQSSRYLVKRTGEKVFLECVQDMDHENMFWYRQDPGLGLRLIYFSYDVKMKEKGDIPEGYSVSREKKERFSLILESASTNQTSMYLCASSPQTSRVRTEAFFGQGTRLTVV.

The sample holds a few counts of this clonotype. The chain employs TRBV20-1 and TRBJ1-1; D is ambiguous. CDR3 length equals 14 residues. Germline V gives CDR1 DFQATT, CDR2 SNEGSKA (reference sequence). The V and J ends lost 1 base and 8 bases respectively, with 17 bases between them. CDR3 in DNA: TGCAGTGCTAGAGCTCCCTTGGCCCGGTGGGAAGCTTTCTTT. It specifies CSARAPLARWEAFF.

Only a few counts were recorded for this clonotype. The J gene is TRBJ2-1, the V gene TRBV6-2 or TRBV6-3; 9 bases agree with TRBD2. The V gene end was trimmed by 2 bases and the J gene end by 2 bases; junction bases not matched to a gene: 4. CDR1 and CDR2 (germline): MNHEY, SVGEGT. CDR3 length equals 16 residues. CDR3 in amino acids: CASSYGGRAAYNEQFF. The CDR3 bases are TGTGCCAGCAGTTACGGCGGGAGGGCCGCCTACAATGAGCAGTTCTTC.

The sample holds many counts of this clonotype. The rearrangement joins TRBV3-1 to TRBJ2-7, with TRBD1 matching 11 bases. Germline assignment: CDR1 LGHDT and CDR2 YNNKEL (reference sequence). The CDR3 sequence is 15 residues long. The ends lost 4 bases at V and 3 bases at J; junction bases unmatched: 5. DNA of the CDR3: TGTGCCAGCAGCCTAGCCGGGACAGGGGGCTACGAGCAGTACTTC. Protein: CASSLAGTGGYEQYF.

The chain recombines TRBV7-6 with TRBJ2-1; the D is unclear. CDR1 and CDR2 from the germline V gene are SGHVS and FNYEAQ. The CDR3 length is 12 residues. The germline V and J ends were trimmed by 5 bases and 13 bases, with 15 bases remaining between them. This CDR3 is CASSPSKVEQFF. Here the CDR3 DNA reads TGTGCCAGCAGCCCCAGCAAGGTTGAACAGTTCTTC. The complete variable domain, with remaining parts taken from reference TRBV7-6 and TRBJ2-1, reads GAGVSQSPRYKVTKRGQDVALRCDPISGHVSLYWYRQALGQGPEFLTYFNYEAQQDKSGLPNDRFSAERPEGSISTLTIQRTEQRDSAMYRCASSPSKVEQFFGPGTRLTVL.

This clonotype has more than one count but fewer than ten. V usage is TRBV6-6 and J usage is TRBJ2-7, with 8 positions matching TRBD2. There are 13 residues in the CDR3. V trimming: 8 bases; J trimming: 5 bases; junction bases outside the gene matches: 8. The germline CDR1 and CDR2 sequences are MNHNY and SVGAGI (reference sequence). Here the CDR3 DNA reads TGTGCCAGCCACAGGTGGCGGGGGGACGAGCAGTACTTC. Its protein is CASHRWRGDEQYF.

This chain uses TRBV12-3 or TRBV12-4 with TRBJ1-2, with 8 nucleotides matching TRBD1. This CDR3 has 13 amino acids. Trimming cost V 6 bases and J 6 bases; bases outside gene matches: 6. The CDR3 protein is CASSSTGGNGYTF. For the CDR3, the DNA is TGTGCCAGCAGCTCAACAGGGGGTAATGGCTACACCTTC.

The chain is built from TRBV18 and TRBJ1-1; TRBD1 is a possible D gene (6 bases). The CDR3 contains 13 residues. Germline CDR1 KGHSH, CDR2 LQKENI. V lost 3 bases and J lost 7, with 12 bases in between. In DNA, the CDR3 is TGTGCCAGCTCACCCAACTTCAGGGGTGAAGCTTTCTTT. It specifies CASSPNFRGEAFF.

CDR3 in DNA: TGCAGTGCTAGGCCATTCCGGGGGGGTCTCTCCGAGCAGTACTTC. As protein: CSARPFRGGLSEQYF. The V gene is TRBV20-1, the J gene TRBJ2-7; 8 bases map to TRBD2. J was trimmed by 6 bases and V by 3 bases; bases with no gene match: 13. Germline CDR1 reads DFQATT; CDR2 reads SNEGSKA (reference sequence). The CDR3 sequence is 15 residues long.

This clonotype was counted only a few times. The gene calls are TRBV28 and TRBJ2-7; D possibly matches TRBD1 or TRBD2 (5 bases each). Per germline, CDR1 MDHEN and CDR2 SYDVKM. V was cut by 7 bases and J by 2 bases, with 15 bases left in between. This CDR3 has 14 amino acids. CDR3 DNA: TGTGCCAGCACCTTAGGGACCGAGGCCTACGAGCAGTACTTC. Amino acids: CASTLGTEAYEQYF.

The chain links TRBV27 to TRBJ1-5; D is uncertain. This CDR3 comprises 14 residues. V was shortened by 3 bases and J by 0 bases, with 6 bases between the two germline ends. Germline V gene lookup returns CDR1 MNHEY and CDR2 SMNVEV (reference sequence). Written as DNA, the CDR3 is TGTGCCAGCAGTTTCCCGTATAGCAATCAGCCCCAGCATTTT. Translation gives CASSFPYSNQPQHF.

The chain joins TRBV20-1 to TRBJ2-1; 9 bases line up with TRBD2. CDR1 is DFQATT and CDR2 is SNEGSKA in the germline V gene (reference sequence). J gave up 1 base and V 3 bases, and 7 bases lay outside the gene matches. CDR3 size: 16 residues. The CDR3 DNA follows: TGCAGTGCTAGGCTAAGCGGGGGGACTTCCTACAATGAGCAGTTCTTC. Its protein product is CSARLSGGTSYNEQFF.

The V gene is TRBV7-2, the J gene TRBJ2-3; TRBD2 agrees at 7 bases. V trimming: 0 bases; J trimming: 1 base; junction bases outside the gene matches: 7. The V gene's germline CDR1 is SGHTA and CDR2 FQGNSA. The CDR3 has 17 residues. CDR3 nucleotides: TGTGCCAGCAGCTTAGCTAGGGGAGGGCCTGGCACAGATACGCAGTATTTT. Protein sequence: CASSLARGGPGTDTQYF.

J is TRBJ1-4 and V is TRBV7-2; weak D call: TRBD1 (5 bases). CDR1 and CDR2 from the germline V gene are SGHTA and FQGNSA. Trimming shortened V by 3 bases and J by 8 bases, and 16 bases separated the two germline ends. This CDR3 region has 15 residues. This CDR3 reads CASSLDPGLGEKLFF. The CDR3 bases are TGTGCCAGCAGCTTGGATCCGGGACTGGGCGAAAAACTGTTTTTT.